What follows are 9 T cell receptor beta chains derived from one specimen sequenced in a study of blood T cell repertoires in COVID-19. Measured with immunoSEQ multiplex PCR; TCRdb has only the in-frame clones, and not every one. The profile shows about 300,000 clones, roughly nine tenths of them singletons. Sequencing was carried out using PBMCs or T cells enriched from blood (not recorded which). These receptor sequences come from a woman aged 45-65 years who had been exposed to COVID-19.

The chain recombines TRBV10-3 with TRBJ1-1, with 8 bases fitting TRBD1. CDR1 is ENHRY and CDR2 is SYGVKD in the germline V gene. The CDR3 extends over 14 amino acids. V lost 7 bases to trimming and J lost 3 bases; unmatched junction nucleotides: 7. The CDR3 nucleotides read TGTGCCATCACAGATACAGGGGGAGACACTGAAGCTTTCTTT. Its protein product is CAITDTGGDTEAFF.

This chain's CDR3 is CASSGWPSTDTQYF. The CDR3 nucleotides read TGTGCCAGCAGTGGATGGCCTAGCACAGATACGCAGTATTTT. V gene TRBV2 combines with J gene TRBJ2-3; the D is unclear. The V end lost 4 bases, the J end lost 0 bases, and 8 bases lay between the germline ends. This CDR3 has 14 residues. From germline, CDR1 is SNHLY and CDR2 FYNNEI.

The rearrangement uses TRBV6-5 and TRBJ2-1; 9 bases agree with TRBD2. CDR3 length equals 15 residues. Germline assignment: CDR1 MNHEY and CDR2 SVGAGI. The V gene end was trimmed by 6 bases and the J gene end by 2 bases; junction bases not matched to a gene: 5. The CDR3 here is CASRGSGGPYNEQFF. In nucleotides, the CDR3 is TGTGCCAGCAGGGGTAGCGGGGGCCCCTACAATGAGCAGTTCTTC.

The chain employs TRBV3-1 (or the pseudogene TRBV3-2) and TRBJ1-1; D remains unclear. V was shortened by 3 bases and J by 5 bases, with 13 bases between the two germline ends. Germline CDR1 and CDR2: LGHDT and YNNKEL (reference sequence). CDR3 size: 14 residues. CDR3 residues: CASSQEQVLTEAFF. The CDR3 bases are TGTGCCAGCAGCCAGGAGCAAGTCCTTACTGAAGCTTTCTTT.

V usage is TRBV15 and J usage is TRBJ1-1, with D unclear. The V and J ends lost 3 bases and 0 bases respectively, with 11 bases between them. The CDR3 has 15 residues. Looked up from germline, CDR1 is LNHNV and CDR2 is YYDKDF (reference sequence). The CDR3 sequence: CATSRGKTLNTEAFF. The CDR3 bases are TGTGCCACCAGCAGGGGCAAGACATTGAACACTGAAGCTTTCTTT.

The chain carries TRBV5-1 and TRBJ2-7, with TRBD2 identical over 8 bases. This CDR3 is 15 amino acids long. The junction had 9 bases not matched to a gene; V was cut back by 4 bases and J by 3 bases. Germline V lookup: CDR1 SGHRS, CDR2 YFSETQ. In DNA form, the CDR3 reads TGCGCCAGCAGCCCCGGGGGGGCAGACATCTACGAGCAGTACTTC. This sequence encodes CASSPGGADIYEQYF.

The gene calls are TRBV4-2 and TRBJ2-2; a possible D gene is TRBD2 (5 bases). Germline loops: CDR1 LGHNA, CDR2 YNFKEQ. Trimming removed 0 bases from V and 7 bases from J, with 12 bases in between. The CDR3 is 15 residues long. This chain's CDR3 is CASSQEATGIGELFF. DNA of the CDR3: TGTGCCAGCAGCCAAGAAGCAACGGGGATCGGGGAGCTGTTTTTT.

V and J are TRBV10-3 and TRBJ1-5, with D perhaps matching TRBD1 (6 bases). CDR1 is ENHRY and CDR2 is SYGVKD in the germline V gene. V was shortened by 3 bases and J by 5 bases, with 20 bases between the two germline ends. The CDR3 length is 17 residues. The CDR3 DNA reads as TGTGCCATCAGTGACCCCGGGGGGGCGGAGGTACATCAGCCCCAGCATTTT. It specifies CAISDPGGAEVHQPQHF.

J is TRBJ1-1 and V is TRBV5-1; 7 bases are shared with TRBD1. The V segment lost 4 bases and the J segment 1 base; nucleotides outside the gene matches: 7. Germline V CDR1 and CDR2: SGHRS, YFSETQ. The CDR3 is 15 amino acids. The CDR3 region has the DNA TGCGCCAGCAGCGCATTAGGACAGGAGAACACTGAAGCTTTCTTT. The encoded protein is CASSALGQENTEAFF.